This TCR beta chain was recorded in a study of shared clonotypes between healthy human individuals (TCRdb year 2020). Looking at the study overall: Three men and a couple of women, aged 18 to 49 years, made up the cohort. Each donor's leukapheresis produced roughly between roughly 0.9 and 9 billion PBMCs. Libraries were prepared and TCR repertoires were sequenced by different laboratories using diverse techniques, in order to increase sequencing depth and limit assay-specific biases. Blood TCR repertoires of a handful of healthy adults were deeply sequenced to estimate repertoire size and the extent of clonotype sharing between individuals. For each donor, three plates each were used for CD4 naive and CD4 memory, two plates were used for CD8 naive, and one plate was used for CD8 memory.

The germline ends are 11 bases apart after V is trimmed by 4 bases and J by 2 bases. Taken from cysteine to phenylalanine, the CDR3 has 14 residues. This entry keeps only the CDR3 DNA: 42 bases, framed from base 1. As encoded in the germline V gene (reference sequence), CDR1 is SGHNT while CDR2 is YYREEE. This clone was recorded only once. Its antigen remains unidentified. Base qualities were left out, and no much larger clone turns up one base away. Using the deep immunoSEQ assay, multiplex PCR amplified TCR CDR3 regions from genomic DNA. Extracted genomic DNA from each cell subset was spread evenly across all wells of several immunoSEQ 96-well plates, with each plate serving as a replicate. For sorted subsets, 200 ng of genomic DNA, equivalent to about 30,000 T cell genomes, went into each replicate PCR. Purified libraries were measured with a Qubit 3.0 fluorometer, size-checked on a Bioanalyzer 2100, and measured again with the KAPA Library Quantification kit. Every immunoSEQ 96-well plate was sequenced on a separate single-read 150-cycle Illumina NextSeq 550 flow cell. From the authors' description of their analysis: Because the immunoSEQ output included only junctional sequences and no quality scores, the filtering could not be the same as the filtering used for full-length reads. Sequences were annotated with PyIR, a Python wrapper for IgBLAST v1.9, and V/J genes and CDR3 were assigned using IMGT germline references. Reads with weak V/J assignments (E-value above 1e-6), missing CDR3, stop codons, out-of-frame junctions, or ambiguous translated residues were removed. V3J clonotypes were defined as sequences sharing an identical inferred V gene, J gene, and CDR3 amino acid sequence. To compute the percentage overlap between repertoires, the number of shared unique clonotypes was divided by the size of the smaller repertoire. Richness of each repertoire was evaluated using RTK rarefaction, the Chao1 estimator, and Recon v2.1 estimates of unobserved clonotypes. For all TCRbeta clonotypes obtained by the gDNA method from a few donors, generation probabilities were computed with OLGA. The source is immuneACCESS, and TCRdb retained only in-frame sequences with V and J called. Part of the clones is not carried over; for the studies checked, unresolved V genes explain less than half of this, and the remainder is unexplained. V and J calls and clone size are as listed in that table; D and trimming were resolved from the DNA. This sample comprises about 2 million clones, approximately 95% of them detected only once. 0.1% to 0.15% of the sample is held by the ten biggest clonotypes.

The research as a whole found: Naive subsets generally had larger estimated clonotype richness than memory subsets. Only blood was sampled, and tissue TCR repertoires likely differ from those in blood. Incomplete sequencing was indicated by rarefaction of sorted-subset datasets, despite the large sequencing depth. Compared with non-shared clonotypes, the clonotypes found in all four sorted-subset donors had higher generation probabilities. Pairwise subsampling led to the expectation that sequencing depth would affect the degree of clonotype sharing among donors. Sharing across several donors was observed for approximately 5% of naive CD4, under 4% of naive CD8, over 2% of memory CD4, and about 0.4% of memory CD8 clonotypes. Because the study included only a small number of donors, the genetic and exposure-history diversity represented was limited.

Donors were healthy HIV-negative adults with no recently reported acute infections or vaccinations. Every donor was a Caucasian adult living in Nashville, Tennessee, USA. CD4+ T cells were enriched through magnetic negative selection, after which naive cells were positively selected on CD45RA and the remaining negative fraction served as the memory subset. Blood was obtained by leukapheresis, after which PBMCs were separated by Ficoll-Histopaque density gradient centrifugation and cryopreserved in liquid nitrogen vapor phase. Analytical flow cytometry was used to check the purity and quantity of each magnetically sorted T cell population. Genomic DNA was isolated from every sorted fraction and measured by UV absorbance on a Nanodrop 2000c.

The sequencing sample was made of naive CD4+ T cells sorted from blood. The sample's cell subset or site, from its label and the paper: CD45RA+ positively selected. The sequence was obtained from a man aged 18-30 years in good health. This chain is built from TRBV5-4 and TRBJ2-3; the D segment could be TRBD2, given 5 matching bases. CDR3 region: CASSPDSFTDTQYF. The DNA sequence is given as TGTGCCAGCAGCCCGGACTCCTTCACAGATACGCAGTATTTT.